The clone carrying this T cell receptor beta chain was observed a few times. Its target is not known. The CDR3 is 14 amino acids. Germline V lookup: CDR1 SGHTA, CDR2 FQGNSA. V lost 6 bases and J lost 13, with 22 bases in between. The entry originates in a study of blood T cells in healthy people across ages. Study findings and constraints: Long-lived and aged donors differed, with more naive CD4+ cells and higher diversity in the long-lived.

PCR was performed a second time for about 7 to 12 cycles using a sample-barcoded 5' primer and a J-beta primer mix. MiXCR, applied by TCRdb to the 5' RACE reads, yields one record per CDR3 protein. The table records 700,000 to 950,000 distinct CDR3 sequences, 55% to 70% of them present only once. Donation came from healthy Caucasian individuals in Russia who were aged about 6 to 95. The source is a man younger than 40 in good health. J is TRBJ2-1 and V is TRBV7-2, with TRBD1 as a possible D gene (5 bases). The specimen was blood. The CDR3 is CASSRPAGQETQFF. The DNA for the CDR3 is TGTGCCAGCAGTAGACCGGCAGGGCAAGAGACCCAGTTCTTC.